A selection of T cell receptor beta chains follows, all from one sample in a study of blood T cell repertoires in COVID-19. Produced via immunoSEQ multiplex PCR; TCRdb's table is partial and in-frame only. The sample has about 400,000 clones, around nine tenths seen once. Source material: peripheral blood. The receptors derive from a human donor in a cohort sampled during active COVID-19. The CDR3 runs from the conserved cysteine through the conserved F or W. D genes are given only for firm matches. The size of a clone is reported for some rows only, either as once, few or many, or as a class for expanded clones.

V gene: TRBV6-4
D gene: TRBD2
J gene: TRBJ2-1
clone size: .
CDR3 protein: CASRVAGVSYNEQFF
CDR3 DNA: TGTGCCAGCAGGGTCGCGGGGGTATCGTACAATGAGCAGTTCTTC

V gene: TRBV19
D gene: TRBD1
J gene: TRBJ2-7
clone size: .
CDR3 protein: CASSATYGTGGHEQYF
CDR3 DNA: TGTGCCAGTAGTGCTACTTACGGGACAGGGGGCCACGAGCAGTACTTC

V gene: TRBV7-6
D gene: TRBD1
J gene: TRBJ2-5
clone size: once
CDR3 protein: CASSLGPGQGWETQYF
CDR3 DNA: TGTGCCAGCAGCTTGGGGCCGGGACAGGGATGGGAGACCCAGTACTTC

V gene: TRBV9
D gene: .
J gene: TRBJ1-3
clone size: .
CDR3 protein: CASSSGGEGPGNTIYF
CDR3 DNA: TGTGCCAGCTCCTCGGGGGGCGAGGGGCCTGGAAACACCATATATTTT

V gene: TRBV7-3
D gene: .
J gene: TRBJ2-5
clone size: .
CDR3 protein: CASSLNGKHQETQYF
CDR3 DNA: TGTGCCAGCAGCTTAAACGGGAAGCATCAAGAGACCCAGTACTTC

V gene: TRBV7-9
D gene: TRBD1
J gene: TRBJ1-6
clone size: .
CDR3 protein: CASSSTPGQDLNSPLHF
CDR3 DNA: TGTGCCAGCAGCTCCACCCCCGGACAGGACCTCAATTCACCCCTCCACTTT

V gene: TRBV6-5
D gene: .
J gene: TRBJ1-1
clone size: .
CDR3 protein: CASTIQGPHAEAFF
CDR3 DNA: TGTGCCAGCACCATTCAGGGCCCACACGCTGAAGCTTTCTTT

V gene: TRBV3-1/TRBV3-2
D gene: .
J gene: TRBJ2-3
clone size: .
CDR3 protein: CASSQGSHLTQYF
CDR3 DNA: TGTGCCAGCAGCCAAGGGAGCCACCTGACGCAGTATTTT

V gene: TRBV5-1
D gene: TRBD1
J gene: TRBJ2-3
clone size: once
CDR3 protein: CASSLADRTDTQYF
CDR3 DNA: TGCGCCAGCAGCTTGGCGGACAGGACAGATACGCAGTATTTT

V gene: TRBV2
D gene: .
J gene: TRBJ2-5
clone size: few
CDR3 protein: CASSDYTSGLAWVYQETQYF
CDR3 DNA: TGTGCCAGCAGTGATTATACCTCGGGCCTAGCGTGGGTGTATCAAGAGACCCAGTACTTC

V gene: TRBV5-5
D gene: TRBD2
J gene: TRBJ2-7
clone size: .
CDR3 protein: CASSLWTSGPLYEQYF
CDR3 DNA: TGTGCCAGCAGCTTGTGGACTAGCGGACCCCTCTACGAGCAGTACTTC

V gene: TRBV18
D gene: .
J gene: TRBJ1-2
clone size: .
CDR3 protein: CASSPTMTTPGYGYTF
CDR3 DNA: TGTGCCAGCTCACCGACCATGACAACACCCGGCTATGGCTACACCTTC

V gene: TRBV6-5
D gene: .
J gene: TRBJ1-1
clone size: .
CDR3 protein: CATKTDRLDLVFF
CDR3 DNA: TGTGCCACCAAGACGGACAGACTCGATTTGGTTTTCTTT

V gene: TRBV4-2
D gene: TRBD2
J gene: TRBJ2-5
clone size: .
CDR3 protein: CASSRGTSGRDSGETQYF
CDR3 DNA: TGTGCCAGCAGCCGAGGGACTAGCGGTCGAGATAGCGGGGAGACCCAGTACTTC

V gene: TRBV5-5
D gene: TRBD1
J gene: TRBJ1-5
clone size: .
CDR3 protein: CASSPETGFRNQPQHF
CDR3 DNA: TGTGCCAGCAGCCCAGAGACAGGGTTTCGCAATCAGCCCCAGCATTTT

V gene: TRBV5-6
D gene: .
J gene: TRBJ2-1
clone size: .
CDR3 protein: CASSLGQLVTIEQFF
CDR3 DNA: TGTGCCAGCAGCTTGGGACAGTTGGTGACGATTGAGCAGTTCTTC

V gene: TRBV14
D gene: .
J gene: TRBJ1-3
clone size: .
CDR3 protein: CASSQRPNGGNTIYF
CDR3 DNA: TGTGCCAGCAGCCAACGACCCAACGGAGGGAACACCATATATTTT

V gene: TRBV12-2
D gene: .
J gene: TRBJ2-5
clone size: .
CDR3 protein: CASRSLAGGPRETQYF
CDR3 DNA: TGTGCAAGTCGCTCTCTAGCGGGGGGGCCCCGTGAGACCCAGTACTTC

V gene: TRBV19
D gene: TRBD2
J gene: TRBJ2-2
clone size: .
CDR3 protein: CASSNRVGAGKTGELFF
CDR3 DNA: TGTGCCAGTAGTAATCGGGTTGGAGCGGGAAAAACCGGGGAGCTGTTTTTT

V gene: TRBV7-3
D gene: TRBD2
J gene: TRBJ2-3
clone size: once
CDR3 protein: CASSRGRRGFPDTQYF
CDR3 DNA: TGTGCCAGCAGTCGTGGACGGCGGGGGTTCCCAGATACGCAGTATTTT

V gene: TRBV3-1/TRBV3-2
D gene: TRBD1
J gene: TRBJ1-5
clone size: .
CDR3 protein: CASSRQGGQPQHF
CDR3 DNA: TGTGCCAGCAGTCGACAGGGGGGTCAGCCCCAGCATTTT

V gene: TRBV5-4
D gene: TRBD1
J gene: TRBJ2-1
clone size: .
CDR3 protein: CASSSLRRTGRYNEQFF
CDR3 DNA: TGTGCCAGCAGCTCCTTGCGGCGGACAGGGCGGTACAATGAGCAGTTCTTC

V gene: TRBV14
D gene: .
J gene: TRBJ1-1
clone size: .
CDR3 protein: CASRQVGATEAFF
CDR3 DNA: TGTGCCAGCAGACAGGTTGGGGCCACTGAAGCTTTCTTT

V gene: TRBV19
D gene: .
J gene: TRBJ2-6
clone size: .
CDR3 protein: CASSLLQGAQTISGANVLTF
CDR3 DNA: TGTGCCAGTAGTTTACTACAGGGAGCCCAAACCATCTCTGGGGCCAACGTCCTGACTTTC

V gene: TRBV10-3
D gene: .
J gene: TRBJ2-5
clone size: once
CDR3 protein: CAISESGPGQAGETQYF
CDR3 DNA: TGTGCCATCAGTGAGTCCGGTCCGGGACAAGCAGGGGAGACCCAGTACTTC

V gene: TRBV7-3
D gene: TRBD1
J gene: TRBJ2-3
clone size: .
CDR3 protein: CASSSSPRDRGSPATQYF
CDR3 DNA: TGTGCCAGCAGCTCCTCTCCGAGGGACAGGGGTTCCCCAGCTACGCAGTATTTT